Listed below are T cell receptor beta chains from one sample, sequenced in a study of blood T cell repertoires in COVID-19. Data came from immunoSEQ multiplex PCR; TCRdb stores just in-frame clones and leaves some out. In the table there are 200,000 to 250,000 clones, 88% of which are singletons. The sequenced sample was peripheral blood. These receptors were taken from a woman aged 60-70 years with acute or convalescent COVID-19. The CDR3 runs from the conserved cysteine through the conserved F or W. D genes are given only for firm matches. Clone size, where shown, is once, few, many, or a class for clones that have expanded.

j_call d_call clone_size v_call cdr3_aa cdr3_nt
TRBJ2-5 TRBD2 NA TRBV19 CASSIGRTSGGEETQYF TGTGCCAGTAGTATAGGCCGGACTAGCGGGGGGGAGGAGACCCAGTACTTC
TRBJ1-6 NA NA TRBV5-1 CASSLGLGAPNSPLHF TGCGCCAGCAGCTTGGGCCTGGGAGCACCTAATTCACCCCTCCACTTT
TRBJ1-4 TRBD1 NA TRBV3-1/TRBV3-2 CASSPSTGGGNEKLFF TGTGCCAGCAGCCCTTCGACAGGGGGCGGTAATGAAAAACTGTTTTTT
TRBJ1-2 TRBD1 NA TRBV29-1 CSVEEQGANGYTF TGCAGCGTTGAAGAACAGGGGGCAAATGGCTACACCTTC
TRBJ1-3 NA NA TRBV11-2 CASSLRAGLGNTIYF TGTGCCAGCAGCTTACGGGCAGGGCTAGGAAACACCATATATTTT
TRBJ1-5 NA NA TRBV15 CATSRGGWGPSNQPQHF TGTGCCACCAGCAGAGGTGGTTGGGGGCCAAGCAATCAGCCCCAGCATTTT
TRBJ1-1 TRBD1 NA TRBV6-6 CASSYPQGAHTEAFF TGTGCCAGCAGTTACCCCCAGGGGGCGCACACTGAAGCTTTCTTT
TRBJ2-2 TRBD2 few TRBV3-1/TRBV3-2 CASRISGGPNTGELFF TGTGCCAGCAGGATTAGCGGGGGCCCGAACACCGGGGAGCTGTTTTTT
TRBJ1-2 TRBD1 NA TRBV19 CASSSDRSGSYGYTF TGTGCCAGTAGTTCGGACAGGTCAGGGAGCTATGGCTACACCTTC
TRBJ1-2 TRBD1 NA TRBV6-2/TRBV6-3 CASSSRTGELSGYTF TGTGCCAGCAGTTCCCGGACAGGAGAGTTGAGTGGCTACACCTTC
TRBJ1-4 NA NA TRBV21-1 CASTGGRVRNEKLFF TGTGCCAGCACCGGCGGCAGGGTCCGCAATGAAAAACTGTTTTTT
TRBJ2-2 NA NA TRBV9 CASSVGPSATGELFF TGTGCCAGCAGCGTAGGGCCCAGCGCCACCGGGGAGCTGTTTTTT
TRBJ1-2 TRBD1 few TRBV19 CASSTSGTGLSYGYTF TGTGCCAGTAGTACCTCCGGGACAGGGCTCTCTTATGGCTACACCTTC
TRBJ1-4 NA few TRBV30 CAWSVRGAGEKLFF TGTGCCTGGAGTGTACGGGGGGCTGGAGAAAAACTGTTTTTT
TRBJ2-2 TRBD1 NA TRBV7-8 CASRHDRVPGELFF TGTGCCAGCAGACACGACAGGGTTCCCGGGGAGCTGTTTTTT
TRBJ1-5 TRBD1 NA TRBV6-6 CASSYGTGGRQPQHF TGTGCCAGCAGTTACGGGACAGGGGGCAGACAGCCCCAGCATTTT
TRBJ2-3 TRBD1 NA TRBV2 CASSEALTRGPTDTQYF TGTGCCAGCAGTGAAGCCCTTACCAGGGGGCCTACAGATACGCAGTATTTT
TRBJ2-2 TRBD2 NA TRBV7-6 CASSLPGTSTGELFF TGTGCCAGCAGCCTACCCGGGACTAGCACCGGGGAGCTGTTTTTT
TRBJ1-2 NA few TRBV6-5 CASSRTVADNYGYTF TGTGCCAGCAGTCGGACAGTTGCGGATAACTATGGCTACACCTTC
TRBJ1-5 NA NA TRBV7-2 CASTGGNQPQHF TGTGCCAGCACTGGGGGGAATCAGCCCCAGCATTTT
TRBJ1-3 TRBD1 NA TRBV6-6 CASSRGQGIGNTIYF TGTGCCAGCAGTCGGGGACAGGGGATAGGAAACACCATATATTTT
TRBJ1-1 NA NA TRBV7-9 CASSRGQSEAFF TGTGCCAGCAGCCGAGGACAATCTGAAGCTTTCTTT
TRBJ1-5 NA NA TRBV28 CASSFPEVSNQPQHF TGTGCCAGCAGTTTCCCCGAGGTCAGCAATCAGCCCCAGCATTTT
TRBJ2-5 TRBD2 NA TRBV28 CASRLAGVAETQYF TGTGCCAGCAGGCTAGCGGGAGTCGCAGAGACCCAGTACTTC
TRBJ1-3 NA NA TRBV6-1 CASSDTAGNTIYF TGTGCCAGCAGTGACACAGCCGGAAACACCATATATTTT
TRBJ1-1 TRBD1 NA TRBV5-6 CASSFGTGMVTEAFF TGTGCCAGCAGCTTTGGGACAGGGATGGTTACTGAAGCTTTCTTT
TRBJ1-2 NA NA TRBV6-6 CASSATGLTNYGYTF TGTGCCAGCAGTGCGACAGGTCTCACTAACTATGGCTACACCTTC
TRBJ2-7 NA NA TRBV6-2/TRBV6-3 CASCPSGGLINEQYF TGTGCCAGCTGCCCGTCGGGGGGCCTCATTAACGAGCAGTACTTC
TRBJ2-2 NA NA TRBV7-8 CASSLGRFNTGELFF TGTGCCAGCAGCTTAGGGCGGTTCAACACCGGGGAGCTGTTTTTT
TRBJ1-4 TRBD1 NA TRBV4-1 CASSQERIDRGHEKLFF TGCGCCAGCAGCCAAGAGAGGATCGACAGGGGGCATGAAAAACTGTTTTTT
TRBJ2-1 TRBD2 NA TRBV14 CASSPTSASYNEQFF TGTGCCAGCAGCCCGACTAGCGCTTCCTACAATGAGCAGTTCTTC
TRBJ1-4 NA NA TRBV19 CASSIVAGQNEKLFF TGTGCCAGTAGTATAGTGGCAGGCCAAAATGAAAAACTGTTTTTT
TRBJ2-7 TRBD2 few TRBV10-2 CASSTGRGSYEQYF TGCGCCAGCAGCACGGGGAGGGGATCCTACGAGCAGTACTTC
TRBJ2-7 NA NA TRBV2 CASSTSDRSPYEQYF TGTGCCAGCAGTACCTCCGACAGGTCTCCCTACGAGCAGTACTTC
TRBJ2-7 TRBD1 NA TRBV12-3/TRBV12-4 CASSSGQGNEQYF TGTGCCAGCAGTTCGGGACAGGGTAACGAGCAGTACTTC
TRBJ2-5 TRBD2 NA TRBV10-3 CAISDPGRVETQYF TGTGCCATCAGTGATCCAGGGAGGGTGGAGACCCAGTACTTC
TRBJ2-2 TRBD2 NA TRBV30 CAWTELAGSTGELFF TGTGCCTGGACAGAGCTAGCGGGAAGCACCGGGGAGCTGTTTTTT
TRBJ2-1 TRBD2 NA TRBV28 CASSLGGGSYNEQFF TGTGCCAGCAGTTTAGGGGGAGGGTCCTACAATGAGCAGTTCTTC
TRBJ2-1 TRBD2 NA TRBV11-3 CASRSGGSSDEQFF TGTGCCAGCAGATCCGGCGGGAGTAGTGATGAGCAGTTCTTC
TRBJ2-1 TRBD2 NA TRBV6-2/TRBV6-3 CASSYDGTSGYQFF TGTGCCAGCAGTTACGACGGGACTAGCGGTTACCAGTTCTTC
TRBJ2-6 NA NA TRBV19 CASSIARVSFSRANVLTF TGTGCCAGTAGTATAGCCAGGGTATCATTCTCTAGGGCCAACGTCCTGACTTTC
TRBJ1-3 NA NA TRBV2 CASRVQGISGNTIYF TGTGCCAGCAGGGTACAGGGTATTTCTGGAAACACCATATATTTT
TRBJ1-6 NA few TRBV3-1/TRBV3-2 CASSLGAGTNNSPLHF TGTGCCAGCAGCCTCGGGGCGGGGACCAATAATTCACCCCTCCACTTT
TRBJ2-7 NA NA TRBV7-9 CASSLPRDSYEQYF TGTGCCAGCAGCTTACCTCGGGATTCCTACGAGCAGTACTTC
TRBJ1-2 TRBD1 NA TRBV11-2 CASSYDRGEQGDGYTF TGTGCCAGCAGCTACGATCGGGGTGAACAGGGGGATGGCTACACCTTC